This T cell receptor beta chain was recovered during a study of T-cell memory formation after mild COVID-19. The sample holds a few counts of this clonotype. Its cognate antigen is unknown. Points from the study as a whole: Pre-infection memory carried some responding clones, suggesting that cross-reactive memory joined. Mainly CM and EM harbored the contracting CD4+ clones; mainly EMRA harbored the CD8+ ones.

It was 5'RACE with constant-segment primers that produced the TCR alpha and TCR beta cDNA libraries, which carried sample barcodes and UMIs. TCRdb re-derived calls from the 5' RACE reads in MiXCR, one entry per CDR3 protein. The table has approximately 82,000 distinct CDR3 sequences, 13% seen once. The specimen sequenced was PBMCs or a T cell subset sorted from them (not recorded which). This clonotype was obtained from a man aged 18 to 30 who had mild COVID-19 (a few samples of this study predate the infection). Cell type and time point are not known.

The CDR3 region has the DNA TGTGCCAGCAGCTTCCCCTACGGGGCCGCCAGCTACAATGAGCAGTTCTTC. Translating it yields CASSFPYGAASYNEQFF. The rearrangement links TRBV7-6 to TRBJ2-1; D possibly uses TRBD1 or TRBD2 (5 bases each). V was cut by 3 bases and J by 3 bases, with 18 bases left in between. This CDR3 is 17 amino acids long. From germline, CDR1 is SGHVS and CDR2 FNYEAQ.